Shown below are 12 T cell receptor beta chains from a single sample sequenced in a study of blood T cells in healthy people across ages. The authors ran a second PCR of about 7 to 11 cycles using a sample-barcoded 5' primer and a J-beta primer mix. TCRdb redid the calling of the 5' RACE reads with MiXCR, one entry per CDR3 protein. The sample has 910,000 or so distinct CDR3 sequences, about 51% seen once. Sample: blood. All receptors derive from a woman in her sixties or seventies in good health.

This rearrangement joins TRBV20-1 to TRBJ2-3; no clear D. The CDR3 sequence is 13 residues long. V lost 5 bases and J 4 bases, leaving 13 bases between the germline ends. Germline values: CDR1 DFQATT, CDR2 SNEGSKA (reference sequence). This CDR3 reads CSALGLAPDTQYF. CDR3 bases: TGCAGTGCTCTTGGTTTAGCCCCAGATACGCAGTATTTT.

The rearrangement links TRBV28 to TRBJ2-1, with no clear D. Germline lookup yields CDR1 MDHEN and CDR2 SYDVKM. The CDR3 is 12 amino acids. Trimming took 7 bases from V and 9 from J, leaving 13 bases between them. CDR3 loop: CASMSEMREQFF. In DNA form, the CDR3 reads TGTGCCAGCATGTCGGAGATGCGTGAGCAGTTCTTC.

This clonotype has only a few counts. V is TRBV20-1 and J is TRBJ2-3; TRBD2 agrees at 7 bases. This CDR3 is built from 15 residues. Germline values: CDR1 DFQATT, CDR2 SNEGSKA (reference sequence). V lost 0 bases, J lost 6 bases, and 9 bases stayed unmatched. The CDR3 sequence is CSARDTEGGRDTQYF. For the CDR3, the DNA is TGCAGTGCTAGAGATACTGAGGGAGGGAGGGATACGCAGTATTTT.

In its sample, this clonotype was seen once. The V and J genes are TRBV5-1 and TRBJ2-1; TRBD1 agrees at 7 bases. Trimming took 0 bases from V and 8 from J; bases not matched to a gene: 8. This CDR3 spans 15 amino acids. CDR1 and CDR2 from the germline V gene are SGHRS and YFSETQ. In DNA form, the CDR3 reads TGCGCCAGCAGCTTGGAGGGACAGAGTTACCATGAGCAGTTCTTC. Translation gives CASSLEGQSYHEQFF.

This clonotype was observed a handful of times. The V call is TRBV28, the J call TRBJ2-7; TRBD2 matches at 7 bases. Germline CDR1 reads MDHEN; CDR2 reads SYDVKM. The CDR3 covers 15 residues. J gave up 0 bases and V 6 bases, and 8 bases lay outside the gene matches. The CDR3 protein is CASSRGDWSSYEQYF. The CDR3 DNA follows: TGTGCCAGCAGCCGGGGGGACTGGAGCTCCTACGAGCAGTACTTC.

This clonotype was seen more than once but under ten times. This sequence joins TRBV11-2 and TRBJ2-7; D remains ambiguous. TRBJ2-5 matches the DNA end more closely, so the J call is doubtful. Germline-derived CDR1 and CDR2 are SGHAT and FQNNGV. The CDR3 sequence is 14 residues long. The DNA for the CDR3 is TGTGCCAGCAGCTCCGGTTGGAAGGGCGGGACCCAGTACTTC. Its translation is CASSSGWKGGTQYF.

The chain links TRBV28 to TRBJ2-5; D uncertain. Trimming left V 0 bases short and J 2 bases short, with 10 bases between. From germline, CDR1 is MDHEN and CDR2 SYDVKM. CDR3 size: 15 residues. CDR3 in amino acids: CASSLWQTSQETQYF. The DNA of the CDR3 is TGTGCCAGCAGTTTATGGCAAACCTCTCAAGAGACCCAGTACTTC.

The CDR3 DNA follows: TGTGCCAGTAGTATACACTCCCCTGGGGCCAACGTCCTGACTTTC. Translation: CASSIHSPGANVLTF. This rearrangement joins TRBV19 to TRBJ2-6; D remains ambiguous. The CDR3 totals 15 residues. Germline V gene data show CDR1 as LNHDA and CDR2 as SQIVND (reference sequence). Trimming shortened V by 2 bases and J by 2 bases, and 7 bases separated the two germline ends.

As regards this clonotype: The junction departs from the called germline gene at one end, perhaps through a read error. This sequence joins TRBV6-1 and TRBJ2-5; a weak D match, TRBD2 (5 bases). The J call may be in error: the DNA end matches TRBJ2-7 better. In germline, CDR1 is MNHNS, CDR2 SASEGT. The length of the CDR3 is 15 residues. The DNA of the CDR3 is TGTGCCTGCAGTGAAGAGGGAGCTCGGACCTACGAGCAGTACTTC. It codes for CACSEEGARTYEQYF.

There are many counts of this clonotype. V is TRBV4-1 and J is TRBJ2-5; no clear D. The CDR3 length is 13 residues. The ends were cut back, 0 bases at V and 5 bases at J, with 7 bases in the middle. CDR1 is MGHRA, CDR2 YSYEKL, per germline. The CDR3 loop reads CASSQDVGETQYF. The CDR3 DNA follows: TGCGCCAGCAGCCAAGATGTGGGGGAGACCCAGTACTTC.

This clonotype appeared once. The V and J genes are TRBV4-3 and TRBJ2-5, with TRBD2 matching over 11 bases. CDR1 and CDR2 from the germline V gene are LGHNA and YSLEER. The CDR3 consists of 16 residues. J gave up 0 bases and V 5 bases, and 5 bases lay outside the gene matches. The CDR3 DNA is TGCGCCAGCAGCAGGGCTAGCGGGGGGTACCAAGAGACCCAGTACTTC. Translation: CASSRASGGYQETQYF.

The chain carries TRBV6-4 and TRBJ2-3, with 7 bases fitting TRBD2. With 6 bases clipped from V and 1 base from J, the junction kept 7 bases outside the gene matches. The length of the CDR3 is 15 residues. CDR1 MRHNA and CDR2 SNTAGT come from the germline V gene. CDR3 amino acids: CASSLTSARTDTQYF. The CDR3, as DNA: TGTGCCAGCAGCCTAACTAGCGCGCGCACAGATACGCAGTATTTT.